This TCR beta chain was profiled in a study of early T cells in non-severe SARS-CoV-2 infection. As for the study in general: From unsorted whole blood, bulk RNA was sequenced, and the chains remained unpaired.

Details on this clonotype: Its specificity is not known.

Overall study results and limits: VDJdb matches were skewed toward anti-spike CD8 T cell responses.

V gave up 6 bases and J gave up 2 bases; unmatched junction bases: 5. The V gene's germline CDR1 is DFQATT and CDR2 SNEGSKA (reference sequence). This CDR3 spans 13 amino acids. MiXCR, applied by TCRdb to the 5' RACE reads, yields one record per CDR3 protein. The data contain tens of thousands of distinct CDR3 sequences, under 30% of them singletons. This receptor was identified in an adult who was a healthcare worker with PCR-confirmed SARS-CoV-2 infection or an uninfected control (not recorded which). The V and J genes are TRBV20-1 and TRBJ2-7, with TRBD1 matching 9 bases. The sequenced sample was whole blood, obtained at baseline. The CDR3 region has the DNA TGCAGTGCCCCCGGGACAGGGACCTACGAGCAGTACTTC. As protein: CSAPGTGTYEQYF.